This T cell receptor beta chain stems from a study of T-cell memory formation after mild COVID-19. For the study at large: Clusters of TCRs were largely donor specific.

Worth noting for this clonotype: The antigen is not known.

The CDR3 consists of 15 residues. Germline V gene data show CDR1 as LGHNA and CDR2 as YNFKEQ. V shed 0 bases, J shed 4 bases, and the junction held 6 bases outside the gene matches. Broader study findings: A balance of CD4 and CD8 characterized clones contracting day 15 to 85, whereas later expanders leaned CD4+.

Amplification by 5'RACE using constant-segment primers produced TCR alpha and TCR beta cDNA libraries that carried sample barcodes and UMIs. TCRdb used MiXCR to reprocess the 5' RACE reads, holding one entry per CDR3 protein. This sample carries just over 200,000 distinct CDR3 sequences, around 8.8% of them seen once, and the ten largest clones take 3.5%. This clonotype was sampled from a man aged 18 to 29 who had mild COVID-19 (a few samples of this study predate the infection). Cell type and time point are not known. Sequencing was carried out using PBMCs or a T cell subset sorted from them (not recorded which). The rearrangement links TRBV4-2 to TRBJ2-7, with 7 bases identical to TRBD2. The CDR3, as DNA: TGTGCCAGCAGCCAAGACGCAGCGGGGCCGTACGAGCAGTACGTC. This gives the protein CASSQDAAGPYEQYV.